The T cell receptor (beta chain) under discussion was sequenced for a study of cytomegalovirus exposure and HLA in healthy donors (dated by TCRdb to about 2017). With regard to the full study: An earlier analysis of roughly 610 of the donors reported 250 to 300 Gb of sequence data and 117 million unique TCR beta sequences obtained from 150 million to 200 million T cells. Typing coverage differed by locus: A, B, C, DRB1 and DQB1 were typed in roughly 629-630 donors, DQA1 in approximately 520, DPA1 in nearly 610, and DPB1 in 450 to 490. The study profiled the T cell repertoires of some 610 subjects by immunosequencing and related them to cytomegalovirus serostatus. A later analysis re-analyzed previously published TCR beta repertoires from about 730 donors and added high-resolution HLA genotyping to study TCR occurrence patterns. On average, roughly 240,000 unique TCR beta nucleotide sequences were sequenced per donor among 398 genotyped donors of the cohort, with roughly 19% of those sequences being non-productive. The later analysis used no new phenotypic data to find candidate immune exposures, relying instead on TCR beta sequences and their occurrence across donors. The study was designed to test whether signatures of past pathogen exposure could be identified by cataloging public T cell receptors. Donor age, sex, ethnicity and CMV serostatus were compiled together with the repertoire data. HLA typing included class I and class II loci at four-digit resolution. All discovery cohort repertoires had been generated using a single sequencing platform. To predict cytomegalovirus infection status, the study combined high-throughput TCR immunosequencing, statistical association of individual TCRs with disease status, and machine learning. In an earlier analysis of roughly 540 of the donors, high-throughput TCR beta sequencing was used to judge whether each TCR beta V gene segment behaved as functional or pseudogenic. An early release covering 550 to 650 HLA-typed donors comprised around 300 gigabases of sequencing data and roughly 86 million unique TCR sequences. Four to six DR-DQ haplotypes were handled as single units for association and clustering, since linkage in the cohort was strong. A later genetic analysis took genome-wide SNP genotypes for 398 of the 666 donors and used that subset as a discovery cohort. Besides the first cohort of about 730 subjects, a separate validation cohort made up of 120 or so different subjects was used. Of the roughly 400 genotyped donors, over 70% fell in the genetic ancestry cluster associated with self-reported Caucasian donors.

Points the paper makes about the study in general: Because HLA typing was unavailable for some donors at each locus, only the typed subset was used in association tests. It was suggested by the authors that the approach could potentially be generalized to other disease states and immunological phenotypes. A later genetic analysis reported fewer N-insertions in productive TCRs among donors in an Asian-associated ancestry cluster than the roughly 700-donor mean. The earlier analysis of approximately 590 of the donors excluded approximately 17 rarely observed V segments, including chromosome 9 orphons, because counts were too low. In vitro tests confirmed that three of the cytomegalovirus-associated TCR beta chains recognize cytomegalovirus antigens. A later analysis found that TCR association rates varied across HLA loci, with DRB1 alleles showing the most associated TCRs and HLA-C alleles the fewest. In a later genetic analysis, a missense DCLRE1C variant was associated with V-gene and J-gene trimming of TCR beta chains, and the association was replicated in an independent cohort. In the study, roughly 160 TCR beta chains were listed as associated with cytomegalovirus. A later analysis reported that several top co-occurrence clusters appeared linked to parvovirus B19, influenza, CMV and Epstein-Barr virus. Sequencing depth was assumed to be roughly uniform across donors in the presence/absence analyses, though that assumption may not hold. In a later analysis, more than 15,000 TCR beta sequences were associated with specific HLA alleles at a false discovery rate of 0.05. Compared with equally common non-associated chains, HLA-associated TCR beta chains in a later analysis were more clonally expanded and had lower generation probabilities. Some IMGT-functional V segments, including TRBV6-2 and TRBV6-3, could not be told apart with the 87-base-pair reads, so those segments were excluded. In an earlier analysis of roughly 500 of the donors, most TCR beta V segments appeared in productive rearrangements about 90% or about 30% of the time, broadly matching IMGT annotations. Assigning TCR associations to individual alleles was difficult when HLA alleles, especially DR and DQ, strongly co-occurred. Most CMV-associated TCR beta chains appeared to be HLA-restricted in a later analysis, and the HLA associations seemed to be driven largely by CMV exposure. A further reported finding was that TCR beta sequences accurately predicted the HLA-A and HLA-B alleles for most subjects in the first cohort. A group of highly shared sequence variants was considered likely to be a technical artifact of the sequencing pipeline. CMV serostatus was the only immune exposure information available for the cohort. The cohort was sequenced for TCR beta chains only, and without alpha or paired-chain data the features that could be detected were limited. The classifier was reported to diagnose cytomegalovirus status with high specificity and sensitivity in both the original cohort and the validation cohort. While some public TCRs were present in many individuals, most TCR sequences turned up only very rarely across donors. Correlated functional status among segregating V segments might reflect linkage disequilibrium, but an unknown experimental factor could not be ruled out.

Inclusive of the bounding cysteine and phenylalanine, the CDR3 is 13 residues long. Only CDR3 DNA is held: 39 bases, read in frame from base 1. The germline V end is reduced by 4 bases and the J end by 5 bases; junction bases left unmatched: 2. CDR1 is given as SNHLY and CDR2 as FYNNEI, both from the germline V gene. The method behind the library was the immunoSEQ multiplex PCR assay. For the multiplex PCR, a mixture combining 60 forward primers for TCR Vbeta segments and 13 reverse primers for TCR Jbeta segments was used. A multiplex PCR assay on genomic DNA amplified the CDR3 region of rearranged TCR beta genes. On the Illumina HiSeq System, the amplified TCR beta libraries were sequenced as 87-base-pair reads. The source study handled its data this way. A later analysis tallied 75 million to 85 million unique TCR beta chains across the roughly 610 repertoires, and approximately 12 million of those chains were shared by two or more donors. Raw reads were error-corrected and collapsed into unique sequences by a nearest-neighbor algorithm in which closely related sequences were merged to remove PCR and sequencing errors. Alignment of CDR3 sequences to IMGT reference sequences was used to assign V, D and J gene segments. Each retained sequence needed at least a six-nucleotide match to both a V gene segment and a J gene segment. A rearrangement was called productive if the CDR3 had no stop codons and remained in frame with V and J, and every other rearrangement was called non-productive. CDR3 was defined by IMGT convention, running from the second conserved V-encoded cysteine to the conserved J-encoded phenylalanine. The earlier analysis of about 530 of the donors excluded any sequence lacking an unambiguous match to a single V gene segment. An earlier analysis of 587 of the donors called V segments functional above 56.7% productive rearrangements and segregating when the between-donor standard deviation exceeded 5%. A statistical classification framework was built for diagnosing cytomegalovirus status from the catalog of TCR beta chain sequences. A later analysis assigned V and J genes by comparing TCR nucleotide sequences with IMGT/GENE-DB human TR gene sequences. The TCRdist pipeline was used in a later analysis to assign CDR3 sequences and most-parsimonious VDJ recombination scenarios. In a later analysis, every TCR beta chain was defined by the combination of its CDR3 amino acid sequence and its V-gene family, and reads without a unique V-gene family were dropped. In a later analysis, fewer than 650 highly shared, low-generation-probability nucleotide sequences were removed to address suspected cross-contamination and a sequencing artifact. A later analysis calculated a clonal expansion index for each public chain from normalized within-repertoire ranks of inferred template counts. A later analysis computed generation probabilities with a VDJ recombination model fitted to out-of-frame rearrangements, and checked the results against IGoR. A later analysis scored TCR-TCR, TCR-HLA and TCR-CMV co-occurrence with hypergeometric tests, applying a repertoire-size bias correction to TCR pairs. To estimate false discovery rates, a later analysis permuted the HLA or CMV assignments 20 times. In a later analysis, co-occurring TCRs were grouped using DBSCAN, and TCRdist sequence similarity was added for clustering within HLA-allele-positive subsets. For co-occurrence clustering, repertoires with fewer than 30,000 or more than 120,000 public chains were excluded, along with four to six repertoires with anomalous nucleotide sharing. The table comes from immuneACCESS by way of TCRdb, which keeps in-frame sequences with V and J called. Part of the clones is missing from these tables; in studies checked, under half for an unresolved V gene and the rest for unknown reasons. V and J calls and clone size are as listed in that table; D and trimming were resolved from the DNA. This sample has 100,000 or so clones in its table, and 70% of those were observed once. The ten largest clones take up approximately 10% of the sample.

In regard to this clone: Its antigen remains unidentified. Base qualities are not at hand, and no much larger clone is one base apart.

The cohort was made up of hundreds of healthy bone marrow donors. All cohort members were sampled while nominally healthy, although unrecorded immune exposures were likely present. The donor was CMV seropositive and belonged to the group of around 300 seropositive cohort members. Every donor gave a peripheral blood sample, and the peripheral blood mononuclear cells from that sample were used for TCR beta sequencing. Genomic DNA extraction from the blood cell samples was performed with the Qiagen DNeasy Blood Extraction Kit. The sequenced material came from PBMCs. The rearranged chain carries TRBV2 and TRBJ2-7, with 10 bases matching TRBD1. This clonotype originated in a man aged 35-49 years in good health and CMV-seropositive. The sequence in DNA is TGTGCCAGCAGTGTGGACAGGGGGGACGAGCAGTACTTC. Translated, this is CASSVDRGDEQYF.